A single sample is the source of the 22 T cell receptor beta chains below, sequenced in a study of STAT5B mutations in CD4+ large granular lymphocyte leukemia. The method was immunoSEQ multiplex PCR; TCRdb's version includes in-frame clones alone and lacks a portion of them. Here the sample spans fewer than 5,000 clones, approximately 86% being singletons. Sequencing used PBMCs. Every receptor here comes from a man aged 35 to 55 with CD4+ T-cell large granular lymphocyte leukemia.

The CDR3 nucleotides are TGTGCCAGCACCTTCCACGCAGGGGGGGGAGGCTATGGCTACACCTTC. Protein product: CASTFHAGGGGYGYTF. The genes are TRBV21-1 and TRBJ1-2. TRBV21-1 is an annotated pseudogene. The CDR3 is 16 residues long.

The genes are TRBV29-1 and TRBJ2-7, with TRBD2 identical over 9 bases. Germline CDR1 reads SQVTM; CDR2 reads ANQGSEA. This CDR3 spans 13 amino acids. The J segment lost 7 bases and the V segment lost 5 bases, leaving 9 bases of the junction unmatched. CDR3 region: CSVLTSGDEEQYF. The CDR3 DNA is TGCAGCGTTCTGACTAGCGGTGATGAGGAGCAGTACTTC.

This chain uses TRBV6-1 with TRBJ2-3; TRBD1 aligns across 7 bases. Per germline, CDR1 MNHNS and CDR2 SASEGT. The V segment lost 3 bases and the J segment 1 base; nucleotides outside the gene matches: 4. This CDR3 has 15 amino acids. CDR3 in amino acids: CASSELGGRTDTQYF. In DNA, the CDR3 is TGTGCCAGCAGTGAGTTAGGGGGCCGCACAGATACGCAGTATTTT.

In DNA, the CDR3 is TGTGCCAGCAGCTTAGCTTTTGACAGGGGGCGAGGAGAGCAGTACTTC. It encodes CASSLAFDRGRGEQYF. This chain joins TRBV7-2 and TRBJ2-7; TRBD1 matches at 10 bases. CDR1 and CDR2 (germline): SGHTA, FQGNSA. With V trimmed by 0 bases and J by 7 bases, 9 bases remained unmatched. The length of the CDR3 is 16 residues.

The genes are TRBV10-2 and TRBJ1-1; no reliable D call. CDR1 is WSHSY and CDR2 is SAAADI in the germline V gene. CDR3 length: 12 amino acids. Trimming pared 6 bases from V and 2 bases from J, leaving 7 bases between. The DNA for the CDR3 is TGCGCCAGCAGACAGAGAAACACTGAAGCTTTCTTT. This codes for CASRQRNTEAFF.

This rearrangement joins TRBV5-1 to TRBJ1-1, with D possibly matching TRBD1 (5 bases). V was cut by 2 bases and J by 2 bases, with 10 bases left in between. CDR1 and CDR2 from the germline V gene are SGHRS and YFSETQ. This CDR3 region has 14 residues. Written as DNA, the CDR3 is TGCGCCAGCAGCTTTGAGGGGCCCAACACTGAAGCTTTCTTT. It translates to CASSFEGPNTEAFF.

The chain couples TRBV11-3 to TRBJ2-7; D not resolved. The CDR3 covers 11 residues. Germline assignment: CDR1 SGHNT and CDR2 YENEEA. V lost 5 bases, J lost 6 bases, and 8 bases lay in between. CDR3 sequence reads: CASSVSREQYF. The DNA for the CDR3 is TGTGCCAGCAGCGTTTCCCGCGAGCAGTACTTC.

The chain links TRBV25-1 to TRBJ1-3; TRBD1 aligns across 7 bases. V gave up 4 bases and J gave up 0 bases; unmatched junction bases: 6. CDR1 is MGHDK, CDR2 SYGVNS, per germline. The CDR3 sequence is 16 residues long. The CDR3 nucleotides are TGTGCCAGCAGTGCCACGGACAGGACCTCTGGAAACACCATATATTTT. Encoded protein: CASSATDRTSGNTIYF.

The V and J genes are TRBV28 and TRBJ2-5; 9 bases map to TRBD1. The J segment lost 5 bases and the V segment lost 6 bases, leaving 13 bases of the junction unmatched. Germline V gene lookup returns CDR1 MDHEN and CDR2 SYDVKM. The CDR3 spans 16 residues. Here the CDR3 reads CASSTYRDRDRETQYF. CDR3 in DNA: TGTGCCAGCAGCACCTACCGGGACAGGGATCGCGAGACCCAGTACTTC.

The chain has TRBV30 and TRBJ1-6, with D perhaps TRBD1 (5 bases). The CDR3 spans 20 residues. The V end was cut by 0 bases, the J end by 0 bases, with 21 bases between. Germline CDR1 reads GTSNPN; CDR2 reads SVGIG (reference sequence). CDR3 nucleotides: TGTGCCTGGAGTGTCGGCCGCCTAGACAGTCTTAGCTCCTATAATTCACCCCTCCACTTT. It translates to CAWSVGRLDSLSSYNSPLHF.

The chain links TRBV30 to TRBJ1-3; D call uncertain. CDR1 GTSNPN and CDR2 SVGIG come from the germline V gene (reference sequence). Trimming took off 1 base at V and 9 bases at J, with 13 bases between the two ends. This CDR3 has 13 residues. This chain's CDR3 is CAWSAIVPGTIYF. The CDR3 DNA follows: TGTGCCTGGAGTGCGATCGTCCCGGGCACCATATATTTT. The full variable domain, its missing parts supplied by reference TRBV30 and TRBJ1-3, is SQTIHQWPATLVQPVGSPLSLECTVEGTSNPNLYWYRQAAGRGLQLLFYSVGIGQISSEVPQNLSASRPQDRQFILSSKKLLLSDSGFYLCAWSAIVPGTIYFGEGSWLTVV.

The J gene is TRBJ2-3, the V gene TRBV4-1, with a tentative D call TRBD1 (5 bases). The CDR3 length is 18 residues. V was cut by 1 base and J by 1 base, with 18 bases left in between. The germline V gene encodes CDR1 MGHRA and CDR2 YSYEKL. Written as DNA, the CDR3 is TGCGCCAGCAGCCAAGGAAGGCCGACAGCCACCCGCACAGATACGCAGTATTTT. It is translated as CASSQGRPTATRTDTQYF.

This clone was observed once. The chain employs TRBV11-2 and TRBJ1-1; no reliable D call. Germline CDR1 and CDR2: SGHAT and FQNNGV. V lost 2 bases and J lost 1, with 5 bases in between. CDR3 length: 13 residues. CDR3 residues: CASSLSTNTEAFF. CDR3 DNA sequence: TGTGCCAGCAGCTTATCCACGAACACTGAAGCTTTCTTT.

The rearrangement joins TRBV9 to TRBJ2-3; 14 bases line up with TRBD2. Looked up from germline, CDR1 is SGDLS and CDR2 is YYNGEE. V was pared by 0 bases and J by 3 bases, with 3 bases of the junction left unmatched. The CDR3 is 17 amino acids. Here the CDR3 reads CASSVGLAGGFTDTQYF. DNA for the CDR3: TGTGCCAGCAGCGTAGGACTAGCGGGGGGGTTTACAGATACGCAGTATTTT.

CDR3 region: CASSRSLETQYF. As DNA, the CDR3 is TGTGCCAGCAGCCGTTCTTTAGAGACCCAGTACTTC. The V call is TRBV14, the J call TRBJ2-5, with unresolved D. The CDR3 totals 12 residues. V lost 4 bases and J 4 bases, leaving 7 bases between the germline ends. Germline V gives CDR1 SGHDN, CDR2 FVKESK.

This chain uses TRBV6-5 with TRBJ1-4; 7 nucleotides match TRBD1. The CDR3 covers 14 residues. The V segment lost 6 bases and the J segment 7 bases; nucleotides outside the gene matches: 8. CDR1 and CDR2 from the germline V gene are MNHEY and SVGAGI. CDR3 DNA: TGTGCCAGCAGAACCCTACAGGGGAGTGAAAAACTGTTTTTT. It yields the protein CASRTLQGSEKLFF.

The chain has TRBV5-5 and TRBJ2-2, with D perhaps matching TRBD2 (6 bases). Germline loops: CDR1 SGHKS, CDR2 YYEKEE (reference sequence). Trimming pared 5 bases from V and 8 bases from J, leaving 13 bases between. CDR3 size: 13 residues. CDR3 in amino acids: CASSWGTPGELFF. The CDR3 DNA reads TGTGCCAGCAGTTGGGGGACTCCAGGGGAGCTGTTTTTT.

The chain carries TRBV6-1 and TRBJ2-1; 7 bases fit TRBD2. The CDR3 loop spans 15 amino acids. Germline V gene sequence: CDR1 MNHNS, CDR2 SASEGT. V trimming: 5 bases; J trimming: 5 bases; junction bases outside the gene matches: 9. The chain's CDR3 is CASSSGAGWDNEQFF. DNA for the CDR3: TGTGCCAGCAGTTCTGGAGCGGGGTGGGACAATGAGCAGTTCTTC.

The gene calls are TRBV14 and TRBJ1-2; D may be TRBD1 (6 bases). The V and J ends lost 4 bases and 7 bases respectively, with 19 bases between them. Germline V gene data show CDR1 as SGHDN and CDR2 as FVKESK. This CDR3 is 15 amino acids long. Written as DNA, the CDR3 is TGTGCCAGCAGCCGAGTAGCAGGGGAGAGAGGTGGCTACACCTTC. This codes for CASSRVAGERGGYTF.

The V gene is TRBV7-9, the J gene TRBJ2-7; D is undetermined. The CDR3 sequence is 13 residues long. Germline loops: CDR1 SEHNR, CDR2 FQNEAQ (reference sequence). Trimming left V 5 bases short and J 9 bases short, with 17 bases between. The CDR3 protein is CASSPGVTRGQYF. CDR3 nucleotide sequence: TGTGCCAGCAGCCCTGGGGTAACCAGAGGGCAGTACTTC.

The chain combines TRBV15 with TRBJ2-3; TRBD1 might be the D (6 bases). V was shortened by 1 base and J by 4 bases, with 18 bases between the two germline ends. This CDR3 region has 17 residues. Per the germline V gene, CDR1 is LNHNV and CDR2 is YYDKDF (reference sequence). The CDR3 loop is CATSRGELSGVADTQYF. The CDR3 DNA reads TGTGCCACCAGCAGAGGAGAGTTGTCAGGGGTAGCAGATACGCAGTATTTT.

The chain has TRBV11-2 and TRBJ2-4; D is unresolved. This CDR3 spans 17 amino acids. V was shortened by 5 bases and J by 0 bases, with 17 bases between the two germline ends. From germline, CDR1 is SGHAT and CDR2 FQNNGV. CDR3 loop: CASSISPVGKAKNIQYF. The DNA of the CDR3 is TGTGCCAGCAGCATCTCCCCCGTGGGGAAAGCCAAAAACATTCAGTACTTC.